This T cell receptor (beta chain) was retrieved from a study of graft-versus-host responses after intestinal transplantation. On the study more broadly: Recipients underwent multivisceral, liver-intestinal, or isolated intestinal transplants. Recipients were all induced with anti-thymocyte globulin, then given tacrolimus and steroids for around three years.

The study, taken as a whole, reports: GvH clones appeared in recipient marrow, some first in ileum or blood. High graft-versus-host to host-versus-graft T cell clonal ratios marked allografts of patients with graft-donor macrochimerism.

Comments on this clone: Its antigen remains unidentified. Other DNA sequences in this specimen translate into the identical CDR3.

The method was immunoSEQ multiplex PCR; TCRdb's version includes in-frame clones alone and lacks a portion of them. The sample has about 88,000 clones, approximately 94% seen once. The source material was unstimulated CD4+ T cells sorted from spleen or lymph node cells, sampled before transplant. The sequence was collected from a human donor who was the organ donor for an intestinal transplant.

CDR3 amino acids: CASSSDRNTEAFF. The CDR3 bases are TGTGCCAGCAGTTCTGACAGGAACACTGAAGCTTTCTTT. The rearrangement links TRBV7-3 to TRBJ1-1, with TRBD1 as a possible D gene (5 bases). This CDR3 has 13 residues. V shed 6 bases and J shed 1 base, with 9 bases lying between them. In germline, CDR1 is SGHTA, CDR2 FQGTGA.